This T cell receptor beta chain was captured by sequencing in a study of beta chain features in type 1 diabetes. As for the study in general: All samples yielded roughly 100,000,000 examined sorted cells.

The study reverse transcribed the entire isolated RNA, so it sequenced expressed TCRB transcripts. Some clones are missing from TCRdb's copy, which holds only in-frame ones; the method was immunoSEQ multiplex PCR. The table shows about 930,000 clones, with about a sixth occurring only once. The single heparinised draw taken from each donor contained around 100 mL of blood on average. The study, taken as a whole, reports: VDJ junctions sequenced from type 1 diabetes patients showed fewer insertions and more deletions.

CDR3 size: 14 residues. CDR1 and CDR2 from the germline V gene are SGHRS and YFSETQ. V was pared by 1 base and J by 4 bases, with 6 bases between. This clone was recorded a few times. Its specificity is not known. J is TRBJ2-6 and V is TRBV5-1; D is unclear. This sequence was found in a woman aged 18-29 years in good health. The sample was naive CD4+ T cells from blood. CDR3 sequence: CASSLSVGANVLTF. The CDR3 nucleotides are TGCGCCAGCAGCTTGTCGGTCGGGGCCAACGTCCTGACTTTC.